A selection of T cell receptor beta chains follows, all from one sample in a study of regulatory T cells in long-lasting Graves disease. Via MiXCR, TCRdb re-called the multiplex PCR reads, giving one row per CDR3 protein. This sample yields hundreds of thousands of distinct CDR3 sequences, of which roughly a sixth are seen a single time; 25% to 30% belongs to the top ten. Another study also made use of these data, one on T cells in Graves' hyperthyroidism and ophthalmopathy.

Sequenced here: peripheral blood mononuclear cells (PBMCs), sampled at new diagnosis, from a patient treated with antithyroid drugs. Source of these receptors: a man between 40 and 49 years old with Graves disease. Both conserved end residues are part of each CDR3. D genes are given only for firm matches. Rows may omit the clone size; those that give it use once, few, many or a size class.

>many|TRBJ1-1|14|-|TRBV12-3/TRBV12-4
CASSQGHSVTEAFF
TGTGCCAGCTCGCAAGGACATTCAGTCACTGAAGCTTTCTTT
>many|TRBJ1-1|14|-|TRBV28
CASSLPGWATEAFF
TGTGCCAGCAGTTTGCCAGGGTGGGCCACTGAAGCTTTCTTT
>many|TRBJ2-6|18|-|TRBV6-1
CASGGARDSSSGANVLTF
TGTGCCAGCGGGGGGGCCCGGGACAGCAGCTCTGGGGCCAACGTCCTGACTTTC
>-|TRBJ1-6|15|-|TRBV2
CASSEWGRTNSPLHF
TGTGCCAGCAGTGAATGGGGCCGAACTAATTCACCCCTCCACTTT
>-|TRBJ2-3|13|-|TRBV6-2/TRBV6-3
CATLLSGADTQYF
TGTGCCACCCTTCTTTCGGGGGCGGATACGCAGTATTTT
>-|TRBJ1-1|13|-|TRBV4-1
CASSQAPNTVAFF
TGCGCCAGCAGCCAAGCACCGAACACTGTAGCTTTCTTT
>many|TRBJ2-2|16|-|TRBV5-1
CASSTGTSTDTGELFF
TGCGCCAGCAGCACGGGGACCTCGACGGACACCGGGGAGCTGTTTTTT
>many|TRBJ2-7|15|TRBD1|TRBV7-7
CASSPGQASIHEQYF
TGTGCCAGCAGCCCGGGACAGGCTTCGATCCACGAGCAGTACTTC
>-|TRBJ2-7|12|-|TRBV10-3
CATRASSYEQYF
TGTGCCACCCGGGCGTCGTCCTACGAGCAGTACTTC
>many|TRBJ1-1|17|TRBD1|TRBV9
CASSHRTGGSSDTEAFF
TGTGCCAGCAGCCATCGGACAGGGGGATCCAGCGACACTGAAGCTTTCTTT
>many|TRBJ2-5|14|-|TRBV5-6
CASSDWTRQETQYF
TGTGCCAGCAGCGACTGGACACGACAAGAGACCCAGTACTTC
>many|TRBJ1-1|14|-|TRBV5-1
CASSLKGVSTEAFF
TGCGCCAGCAGCTTGAAGGGGGTAAGCACTGAAGCTTTCTTT
>-|TRBJ1-5|15|-|TRBV5-1
CASRDADWGNQPQHF
TGCGCCAGCAGGGACGCGGATTGGGGCAATCAGCCCCAGCATTTT
>many|TRBJ2-1|15|-|TRBV4-1
CASNQAGSSYNEQFF
TGCGCCAGCAACCAGGCGGGGAGCTCCTACAATGAGCAGTTCTTC
>few|TRBJ2-4|15|TRBD1|TRBV18
CASSSGGSAKNIQYF
TGTGCCAGCTCCTCAGGGGGCTCTGCCAAAAACATTCAGTACTTC
>many|TRBJ2-3|13|-|TRBV18
CASSPPRSDTQYF
TGTGCCAGCTCACCACCTCGTTCAGATACGCAGTATTTT
>many|TRBJ2-7|12|-|TRBV5-1
CASSFSAYEQYF
TGCGCCAGCAGCTTTTCAGCGTACGAGCAGTACTTC
>-|TRBJ2-7|14|-|TRBV4-1
CASSRETAAYEQYF
TGCGCCAGCAGCCGAGAGACCGCAGCCTACGAGCAGTACTTC
>few|TRBJ1-6|14|-|TRBV28
CASSNTGWNSPLHF
TGTGCCAGCAGTAACACAGGGTGGAATTCACCCCTCCACTTT
>few|TRBJ2-2|13|-|TRBV10-3
CAIRGTTTGELFF
TGTGCCATCAGGGGGACAACAACCGGGGAGCTGTTTTTT
>few|TRBJ2-7|14|-|TRBV9
CASSVATESYEQYF
TGTGCCAGCAGCGTAGCGACGGAATCCTACGAGCAGTACTTC
>many|TRBJ2-7|12|-|TRBV3-1
CASSSPDHEQYF
TGTGCCAGCAGCTCCCCCGACCACGAGCAGTACTTC